The present T cell receptor (beta chain) was sequenced within a study of T cell responses to AZD1222 COVID-19 vaccine. In regard to this clone: Its antigen is currently unknown.

Trimming took off 4 bases at V and 0 bases at J, with 21 bases between the two ends. The germline V gene has CDR1 SNHLY and CDR2 FYNNEI. The CDR3 is made up of 18 amino acids. Overall study findings and caveats: Spike was spanned by vaccine-associated CD4 TCRs, with dominance at 160-218 and 743-854. Spike-specific TCR breadth and depth grew following two AZD1222 doses.

The data were produced by immunoSEQ multiplex PCR, yet TCRdb's version contains in-frame clones alone and is incomplete. Seen here are about 90,000 clones, around nine tenths observed once, and the top ten hold 4% to 6%. Sequenced material: peripheral blood, taken on day 0 of MenACWY control vaccination. The chain couples TRBV2 to TRBJ1-1, with a possible D match to TRBD1 (5 bases). This TCR derives from an adult in good health. The CDR3 loop reads CASSGGFPGRLMNTEAFF. CDR3 bases: TGTGCCAGCAGTGGGGGGTTCCCCGGACGGCTCATGAACACTGAAGCTTTCTTT.